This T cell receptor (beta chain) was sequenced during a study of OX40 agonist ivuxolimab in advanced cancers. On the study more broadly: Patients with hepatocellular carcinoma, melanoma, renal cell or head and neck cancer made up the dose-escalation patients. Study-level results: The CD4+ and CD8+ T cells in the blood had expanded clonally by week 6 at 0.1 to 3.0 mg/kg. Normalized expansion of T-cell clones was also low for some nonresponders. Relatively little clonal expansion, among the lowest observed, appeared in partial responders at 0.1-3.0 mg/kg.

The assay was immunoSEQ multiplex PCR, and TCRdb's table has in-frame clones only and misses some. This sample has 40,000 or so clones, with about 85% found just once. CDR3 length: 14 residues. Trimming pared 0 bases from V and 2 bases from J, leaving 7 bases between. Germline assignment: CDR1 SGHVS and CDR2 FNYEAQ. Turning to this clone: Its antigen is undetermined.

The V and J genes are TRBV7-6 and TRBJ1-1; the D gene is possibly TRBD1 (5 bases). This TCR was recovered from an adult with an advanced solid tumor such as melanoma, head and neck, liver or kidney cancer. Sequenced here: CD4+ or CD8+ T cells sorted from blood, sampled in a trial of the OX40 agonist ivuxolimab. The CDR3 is CASSLAGANTEAFF. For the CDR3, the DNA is TGTGCCAGCAGCTTAGCAGGGGCAAACACTGAAGCTTTCTTT.